Reported below is one TCR beta chain. Trimming removed 5 bases at V and 0 bases at J, with 13 bases between. This CDR3 is built from 16 residues. Germline CDR1 is MDHEN and CDR2 is SYDVKM. Original handling: Reference gene primer amplification gave estimated nucleated cell counts. Sequencing used immunoSEQ multiplex PCR; TCRdb keeps in-frame clones, though not all of them. V, J and clone size derive from that table, while D and trimming were established from the DNA sequence. The table includes fewer than 85,000 clones, around 80% detected once. The data originate from a study of blood T cell repertoires in COVID-19. Across the study: Whether acute or convalescent, the COVID-19 samples came from the United States, Italy and Spain. Sample material is recorded as cDNA or gDNA derived from T cells, B-cell-depleted T cells, or PBMCs.

The V and J genes are TRBV28 and TRBJ1-4; D possibly corresponds to TRBD1 (6 bases). Sequenced input: peripheral blood. The sequence was collected from a man in his fifties or sixties with active or convalescent COVID-19. The CDR3 DNA sequence: TGTGCCAGCAGTAGCAGGGGACAAGCAACTAATGAAAAACTGTTTTTT. It encodes CASSSRGQATNEKLFF.